This T cell receptor beta chain was sequenced in a study of beta chain features in type 1 diabetes. General observations from the study: Patients with Type 1 diabetes showed moderately but significantly shorter TCRB CDR3s in all four CD4+ subsets.

Comment on this clone: Its antigen is unknown.

Sequenced material consisted of expressed TCRB transcripts (all of the isolated RNA was reverse transcribed). Data came from immunoSEQ multiplex PCR; TCRdb stores just in-frame clones and leaves some out. The sample carries about 230,000 clones, around 10% recorded once. The V gene lost 1 base and the J gene lost 7 bases, with 10 bases spanning the gap. The CDR3 has 13 amino acids. CDR1 LNHDA and CDR2 SQIVND come from the germline V gene (reference sequence). Sequencing was performed on naive CD4+ T cells from blood. The TCR comes from a woman between 18 and 29 years old in good health. This chain links TRBV19 with TRBJ1-2; no clear D gene. CDR3 region: CASSIVGGGGYTF. The CDR3 coding sequence is TGTGCCAGTAGTATAGTCGGCGGAGGTGGCTACACCTTC.